Following are 20 T cell receptor beta chains from one sample sequenced in a study of OX40 agonist ivuxolimab in advanced cancers. TCRdb's copy holds only in-frame clones and misses some; the assay was immunoSEQ multiplex PCR. The table lists tens of thousands of clones, about nine tenths of them singletons. Sequenced material: CD4+ or CD8+ T cells sorted from blood, taken in a trial of the OX40 agonist ivuxolimab. These receptors originate from an adult with an advanced solid tumor such as melanoma, head and neck, liver or kidney cancer.

The rearrangement joins TRBV28 to TRBJ1-5; D possibly corresponds to TRBD1 (6 bases). Germline V gene sequence: CDR1 MDHEN, CDR2 SYDVKM. The ends were cut back, 2 bases at V and 3 bases at J, with 11 bases in the middle. The CDR3 has 15 amino acids. In DNA form, the CDR3 reads TGTGCCAGCAGTTTACTAACAGGGAACAATCAGCCCCAGCATTTT. It yields the protein CASSLLTGNNQPQHF.

V and J are TRBV19 and TRBJ1-2; 7 positions agree with TRBD1. Germline values: CDR1 LNHDA, CDR2 SQIVND (reference sequence). The CDR3 extends over 15 amino acids. Losses at the gene ends were 9 bases for V and 2 bases for J; bases not matched to a gene: 12. This CDR3 reads CASGDKAGGNYGYTF. The CDR3 DNA reads as TGTGCCAGCGGGGACAAGGCAGGGGGGAACTATGGCTACACCTTC.

The chain links TRBV7-6 to TRBJ2-5; D gene uncertain. This CDR3 comprises 14 residues. Trimming left V 1 base short and J 0 bases short, with 6 bases between. The germline CDR1 and CDR2 sequences are SGHVS and FNYEAQ. The CDR3 DNA follows: TGTGCCAGCAGCTTAGGGGTGTACCAAGAGACCCAGTACTTC. It translates to CASSLGVYQETQYF.

The rearrangement joins TRBV7-9 to TRBJ2-1; D may be TRBD2 (5 bases). The CDR3 spans 14 residues. The germline V and J ends were trimmed by 5 bases and 10 bases, with 18 bases remaining between them. Germline V CDR1 and CDR2: SEHNR, FQNEAQ (reference sequence). The CDR3 bases are TGTGCCAGCAGCCCATCAAGCGGAGATCGGGAGCAGTTCTTC. It is translated as CASSPSSGDREQFF.

The chain is built from TRBV29-1 and TRBJ1-1; 10 bases align to TRBD1. Germline trimming cut 6 bases from V and 7 bases from J; bases unmatched to any gene: 5. This CDR3 region has 12 residues. Germline assignment: CDR1 SQVTM and CDR2 ANQGSEA. DNA for the CDR3: TGCAGCGTGGGACAGGGGCATAATGAAGCTTTCTTT. Translating it yields CSVGQGHNEAFF. The entire variable domain, with the rest obtained from reference TRBV29-1 and TRBJ1-1, is as follows: SAVISQKPSRDICQRGTSLTIQCQVDSQVTMMFWYRQQPGQSLTLIATANQGSEATYESGFVIDKFPISRPNLTFSTLTVSNMSPEDSSIYLCSVGQGHNEAFFGQGTRLTVV.

J is TRBJ1-1 and V is TRBV11-2, with TRBD1 matching over 9 bases. The J segment lost 5 bases and the V segment lost 5 bases, leaving 3 bases of the junction unmatched. The CDR3 covers 13 residues. The V gene's germline CDR1 is SGHAT and CDR2 FQNNGV. The CDR3 DNA reads as TGTGCCAGCAGCCCGGACAGGGGAACTGAAGCTTTCTTT. This sequence encodes CASSPDRGTEAFF.

The table lists this clone with a count of one. The sample has other DNA sequences that encode this CDR3 too. The CDR3 coding sequence is TGCGCCAGCAGCTTGGACAGCTACAATGAGCAGTTCTTC. This translates into CASSLDSYNEQFF. This chain joins TRBV5-1 and TRBJ2-1; D unclear. CDR1 is SGHRS, CDR2 YFSETQ, per germline. The length of the CDR3 is 13 residues. V dropped 0 bases and J dropped 3 bases, with 4 bases sitting between them.

V usage is TRBV30 and J usage is TRBJ2-3; D gene ambiguous. Germline lookup yields CDR1 GTSNPN and CDR2 SVGIG (reference sequence). Trimming took off 0 bases at V and 5 bases at J, with 6 bases between the two ends. The CDR3 contains 12 residues. DNA for the CDR3: TGTGCCTGGAGTGTGTCGGAAGATACGCAGTATTTT. Protein sequence: CAWSVSEDTQYF.

The chain carries TRBV28 and TRBJ1-2; D call uncertain. The CDR3 loop spans 12 amino acids. Looked up from germline, CDR1 is MDHEN and CDR2 is SYDVKM. Trimming stripped 5 bases from V and 0 bases from J, with 4 bases between. CDR3 nucleotides: TGTGCCAGCAGTCGAGCTAACTATGGCTACACCTTC. It specifies CASSRANYGYTF.

The chain links TRBV6-5 to TRBJ1-2; 9 bases are a match to TRBD1. This CDR3 spans 15 amino acids. Germline V lookup: CDR1 MNHEY, CDR2 SVGAGI. J was trimmed by 3 bases and V by 4 bases; bases with no gene match: 6. CDR3 bases: TGTGCCAGCAGTTCCCGACAGGGGGGGGACTATGGCTACACCTTC. The encoded protein is CASSSRQGGDYGYTF.

This chain uses TRBV11-2 with TRBJ2-7, with 7 nucleotides matching TRBD2. The CDR3 is made up of 15 amino acids. CDR1 and CDR2 from the germline V gene are SGHAT and FQNNGV. The V segment lost 4 bases and the J segment 6 bases; nucleotides outside the gene matches: 12. The CDR3 loop is CASSSQLAGPGEQYF. CDR3 sequence (DNA): TGTGCCAGCAGCTCCCAGTTAGCGGGTCCCGGCGAGCAGTACTTC.

The chain carries TRBV4-1 and TRBJ2-1, with D possibly matching TRBD1 (6 bases). The CDR3 is 15 amino acids. Germline-derived CDR1 and CDR2 are MGHRA and YSYEKL. Trimming shortened V by 1 base and J by 12 bases, and 19 bases separated the two germline ends. The CDR3 is CASSQVEVALGGQFF. The DNA for the CDR3 is TGCGCCAGCAGCCAAGTGGAAGTGGCCCTAGGGGGGCAGTTCTTC.

V gene TRBV28 combines with J gene TRBJ1-1; no firm D call. Deletions cut 6 bases from V and 4 bases from J, with 9 bases between. Germline loops: CDR1 MDHEN, CDR2 SYDVKM. The CDR3 extends over 12 amino acids. The CDR3 coding sequence is TGTGCCAGCAGCTTACAGATCACTGAAGCTTTCTTT. It encodes CASSLQITEAFF. Based on the CDR3 plus reference TRBV28 and TRBJ1-1, the full variable domain is DVKVTQSSRYLVKRTGEKVFLECVQDMDHENMFWYRQDPGLGLRLIYFSYDVKMKEKGDIPEGYSVSREKKERFSLILESASTNQTSMYLCASSLQITEAFFGQGTRLTVV.

The chain has TRBV5-3 and TRBJ2-6; TRBD1 aligns across 8 bases. TRBV5-3 is classed as an ORF, of uncertain function. The CDR3 has 18 amino acids. The J segment lost 1 base and the V segment lost 5 bases, leaving 11 bases of the junction unmatched. The chain's CDR3 is CARSSGGQNISGANVLTF. The CDR3 DNA reads TGTGCCAGAAGTTCAGGGGGCCAAAATATATCTGGGGCCAACGTCCTGACTTTC.

The chain is built from TRBV28 and TRBJ1-2; tentatively, D is TRBD1 (6 bases). Trimming shortened V by 3 bases and J by 2 bases, and 13 bases separated the two germline ends. CDR3 length: 15 residues. The germline CDR1 and CDR2 sequences are MDHEN and SYDVKM. The CDR3 protein is CASSFTGRGNYGYTF. CDR3 bases: TGTGCCAGCAGTTTTACAGGGCGAGGAAACTATGGCTACACCTTC.

This clone was observed a few times. The J gene is TRBJ1-2, the V gene TRBV2, with no clear D. Germline-derived CDR1 and CDR2 are SNHLY and FYNNEI. Trimming stripped 11 bases from V and 5 bases from J, with 15 bases between. This CDR3 region has 12 residues. CDR3 nucleotides: TGTGCCTCCAGGCGGGAGGGATATGGCTACACCTTC. Protein: CASRREGYGYTF.

The chain couples TRBV6-1 to TRBJ1-4; 7 nucleotides match TRBD1. V lost 6 bases and J lost 4; bases outside the gene matches: 11. The CDR3 extends over 16 amino acids. Germline V gene data show CDR1 as MNHNS and CDR2 as SASEGT. The CDR3 sequence: CASSERRDSRNEKLFF. The DNA of the CDR3 is TGTGCCAGCAGCGAACGGAGGGACAGCCGTAATGAAAAACTGTTTTTT.

This chain uses TRBV2 with TRBJ1-5; D possibly corresponds to TRBD1 (6 bases). Germline assignment: CDR1 SNHLY and CDR2 FYNNEI. This CDR3 is 13 amino acids long. Deletions cut 8 bases from V and 5 bases from J, with 13 bases between. The CDR3 DNA reads as TGTGCCAGCCGACAGGTGGGGGATCAGCCCCAGCATTTT. Protein product: CASRQVGDQPQHF.

This clone has a single count. This rearrangement joins TRBV11-1 to TRBJ1-1, with D unclear. Germline V CDR1 and CDR2: SGHAT, FQDESV (reference sequence). The CDR3 spans 13 residues. V was clipped by 2 bases and J by 3 bases, with 7 bases between them. This CDR3 is CASSLLVDTEAFF. The DNA for the CDR3 is TGTGCCAGCAGCTTATTGGTTGACACTGAAGCTTTCTTT.

The sample holds a few counts of this clone. The chain joins TRBV6-6 to TRBJ2-7; 10 positions match TRBD1. This CDR3 is built from 13 residues. Germline loops: CDR1 MNHNY, CDR2 SVGAGI (reference sequence). V dropped 7 bases and J dropped 4; count of bases not matched to a gene: 4. The chain's CDR3 is CASKRDRGYEQYF. As DNA, the CDR3 is TGTGCCAGCAAGCGGGACAGGGGATACGAGCAGTACTTC.